This T cell receptor beta chain was captured by sequencing in a study of metastatic and nonmetastatic thyroid tumors (dated by TCRdb to the early 2020s). Regarding the study in general: Repertoires were compared across peripheral blood and tumor or nodule tissue samples from malignant and benign thyroid patients.

What the research found in general, with its limitations: In both blood and tumor samples, TCR beta diversity was reported to be significantly higher in malignant tumors than in benign nodules.

The library relied on PCR. The run used an Illumina HiSeq 4000. High-throughput sequencing was used to profile the TCR beta-chain CDR3 region of each patient. Per the authors' processing: A classifier to discriminate distant-metastatic papillary thyroid cancer patients was built from CDR3 differences across clinicopathological groups. Repertoire diversity was assessed with the Shannon index, and tumor-blood repertoire similarity with the Morisita-Horn index. TCRdb passed the public sequencing reads through fastp at Q25 and MiXCR, retaining productive beta sequences. The authors' filters were not applied to this entry. The sample table shows roughly 4,700 clones, and 25% to 35% are seen once. In total, the top ten clones hold over 8% of the sample. This clone counts as medium-sized (0.01 to 0.1%). Its cognate antigen has yet to be identified. Base qualities are not recorded, but no much larger clone differs from it by a single base.

Trimming at the junction amounts to 6 bases on V and 6 bases on J, and the germline ends lie 8 bases apart. From its cysteine to its phenylalanine, the CDR3 spans 11 amino acids. Left in the record is the CDR3 DNA by itself, 33 bases read in frame from the first base. CDR1 is given as SNHLY and CDR2 as FYNNEI, both from the germline V gene. None of the patients had been given any treatment before thyroid surgery. Using T-cell receptor beta sequencing, the study looked back at clinical samples from patients collected from about 2011 to 2018. The sequenced sample consisted of adjacent normal tissue. The origin of this receptor is a female donor with papillary thyroid cancer or a benign thyroid nodule (not recorded which). Some clones in this sample may be carry-over from other donors' samples. Recombination joined TRBV2 with TRBJ2-5, with an unclear D gene assignment. The nucleotide sequence reads as follows: TGTGCCAGCAGGACGGAAAAGACCCAGTACTTC. It codes for CASRTEKTQYF.